These 11 T cell receptor beta chains were sequenced from one sample in a study of blood T cell repertoires in COVID-19. The method was immunoSEQ multiplex PCR; TCRdb's version includes in-frame clones alone and lacks a portion of them. Seen here are 150,000 to 200,000 clones, more than 80% observed once, and the top ten hold around 7.5%. Sequencing was performed on peripheral blood. These receptor sequences come from a woman in her fifties or sixties with acute or convalescent COVID-19.

The genes are TRBV5-4 and TRBJ2-3, with 10 bases matching TRBD2. With V trimmed by 4 bases and J by 4 bases, 12 bases remained unmatched. Per the germline V gene, CDR1 is SGHNT and CDR2 is YYREEE (reference sequence). The CDR3 totals 17 residues. The CDR3 DNA reads as TGTGCCAGCAGCAAAGAAGGGAGCGGGAGGGCCGCAGATACGCAGTATTTT. Translating it yields CASSKEGSGRAADTQYF.

The chain couples TRBV6-5 to TRBJ1-1; D call uncertain. Germline lookup yields CDR1 MNHEY and CDR2 SVGAGI. The ends were cut back, 6 bases at V and 5 bases at J, with 13 bases in the middle. The CDR3 spans 13 residues. The CDR3: CASSPGRGTEAFF. CDR3 in DNA: TGTGCCAGCAGCCCCGGACGGGGAACTGAAGCTTTCTTT.

The chain links TRBV11-2 to TRBJ2-2; D remains unclear. Germline V gene sequence: CDR1 SGHAT, CDR2 FQNNGV. The CDR3 length is 13 residues. Trimming removed 5 bases at V and 6 bases at J, with 10 bases between. CDR3 loop: CASSAPYAGELFF. The CDR3 DNA follows: TGTGCCAGCAGCGCCCCCTACGCCGGGGAGCTGTTTTTT.

The gene calls are TRBV3-1 (or the pseudogene TRBV3-2) and TRBJ1-6; D call uncertain. The V gene's germline CDR1 is LGHDT and CDR2 YNNKEL (reference sequence). V was cut by 3 bases and J by 7 bases, with 13 bases left in between. This CDR3 has 15 residues. The CDR3 nucleotides are TGTGCCAGCAGCCACCTCGGCACAGAAAATTCACCCCTCCACTTT. It is translated as CASSHLGTENSPLHF.

The chain links TRBV5-4 to TRBJ1-3; 9 bases match TRBD1. The germline V gene encodes CDR1 SGHNT and CDR2 YYREEE (reference sequence). The CDR3 sequence is 16 residues long. The J segment lost 0 bases and the V segment lost 2 bases, leaving 3 bases of the junction unmatched. The CDR3 protein is CASSFGQGRSGNTIYF. As DNA, the CDR3 is TGTGCCAGCAGCTTTGGACAGGGGCGCTCTGGAAACACCATATATTTT. Combining the CDR3 with reference TRBV5-4 and TRBJ1-3 gives the whole variable domain ETGVTQSPTHLIKTRGQQVTLRCSSQSGHNTVSWYQQALGQGPQFIFQYYREEENGRGNFPPRFSGLQFPNYSSELNVNALELDDSALYLCASSFGQGRSGNTIYFGEGSWLTVV.

The chain couples TRBV13 to TRBJ2-1; 16 positions match TRBD2. Germline V gene sequence: CDR1 PRHDT, CDR2 FYEKMQ (reference sequence). The CDR3 spans 16 residues. Trimming cost V 7 bases and J 13 bases; bases outside gene matches: 13. For the CDR3, the DNA is TGTGCCAGCACCGAAATTTCCGGGACTAGCGGGAGGGGACAGTTCTTC. Translating gives CASTEISGTSGRGQFF.

The chain uses TRBV30 and TRBJ1-3, with a possible D match to TRBD1 (6 bases). Germline V gene lookup returns CDR1 GTSNPN and CDR2 SVGIG (reference sequence). Trimming removed 4 bases from V and 3 bases from J, with 10 bases in between. The CDR3 sequence is 13 residues long. This CDR3 is CAWNDRRGNTIYF. In DNA, the CDR3 is TGTGCCTGGAACGACAGGCGTGGAAACACCATATATTTT.

This clone was seen a single time. The chain uses TRBV5-1 and TRBJ2-1; 8 bases agree with TRBD1. Germline assignment: CDR1 SGHRS and CDR2 YFSETQ. The CDR3 spans 16 residues. After removal of 4 bases from V and 6 bases from J, the junction contained 12 bases not matched to a gene. CDR3 nucleotides: TGCGCCAGCAGCCCGGGGGCGGGGACAGGCTTCAATGAGCAGTTCTTC. Translating it yields CASSPGAGTGFNEQFF.

This rearrangement joins TRBV6-5 to TRBJ1-4; TRBD1 matches 7 bases. Per germline, CDR1 MNHEY and CDR2 SVGAGI. The V gene end was trimmed by 6 bases and the J gene end by 8 bases; junction bases not matched to a gene: 6. This CDR3 contains 13 residues. In DNA, the CDR3 is TGTGCCAGCAGCTGGGGACAGTGGGAAAAACTGTTTTTT. This sequence encodes CASSWGQWEKLFF.

This clone was detected only a few times. The J gene is TRBJ1-2, the V gene TRBV3-1 (or the pseudogene TRBV3-2); unclear D gene. The CDR3 runs 14 residues. Germline V gives CDR1 LGHDT, CDR2 YNNKEL (reference sequence). V gave up 0 bases and J gave up 4 bases, with 9 bases separating them. Written as DNA, the CDR3 is TGTGCCAGCAGCCAAGAATTAACGGGCTATGGCTACACCTTC. It encodes CASSQELTGYGYTF.

Details on this clone: Other DNA variants within this sample encode the same CDR3. The rearrangement uses TRBV18 and TRBJ2-7; 8 bases align to TRBD1. Germline assignment: CDR1 KGHSH and CDR2 LQKENI. The J segment lost 1 base and the V segment lost 6 bases, leaving 8 bases of the junction unmatched. The CDR3 sequence is 15 residues long. The CDR3 sequence is CASSPGTGGSYEQYV. The CDR3 DNA reads as TGTGCCAGCTCCCCCGGGACAGGTGGGTCCTACGAGCAGTACGTC.